This TCR beta chain was found in a study of cytomegalovirus exposure and HLA in healthy donors (dated 2017 in TCRdb). Some background on the complete study: The roughly 650 repertoires of the first cohort and the 120 or so validation repertoires were produced on the same platform, according to a later analysis. The study aimed to test whether cataloging public T cell receptors could reveal signatures of past pathogen exposure. Besides the first cohort of around 700 subjects, a separate validation cohort made up of some 110 different subjects was used. High-throughput TCR immunosequencing, statistical association of individual TCRs with disease status, and machine learning were combined to predict cytomegalovirus infection status.

Libraries were built with the immunoSEQ multiplex PCR assay. Per the authors' processing: A statistical classification framework was built to diagnose cytomegalovirus status from the catalog of TCR beta chain sequences. Here the immuneACCESS table is served through TCRdb, limited to in-frame sequences with V and J called. Missing clones are a known gap in these copies; in checked studies unresolved V genes cover under half, and the rest lacks a known reason. V, J and clone size are taken as reported in that table, and D and trimming were inferred from the DNA itself. The sample records some 100,000 clones, around 89% of which are singletons. 1.5% to 2% of the sample comes from the top ten. The paper's findings and limits, for the study overall: The study listed 150 to 200 TCR beta chains as associated with cytomegalovirus. A later analysis had no HLA typing for the validation cohort, so co-occurrence there was scored across all 130 or so repertoires. The classifier was reported to diagnose cytomegalovirus status with high specificity and sensitivity in both the original cohort and the validation cohort. Subsequent analysis determined that TCRs grouped into clusters in the first cohort also showed a tendency toward co-occurrence across the roughly 110 validation repertoires, and about 93% of cluster scores exceeded 0. The authors suggested that the approach could potentially be extended to other disease states and immunological phenotypes. In vitro tests confirmed that a few of the cytomegalovirus-associated TCR beta chains recognize cytomegalovirus antigens. While some public TCRs were present in many individuals, most TCR sequences turned up only very rarely across donors.

As encoded in the germline V gene, CDR1 is MNHEY while CDR2 is SVGAGI. The CDR3 has 13 amino acids, counting the end cysteine and phenylalanine. The read is trimmed to its CDR3 DNA, 39 bases read in frame from base 1. V loses 6 bases of germline sequence and J loses 7 bases, and the interval between the two ends is 13 bases. A remark on this clone: Its recognized antigen is unknown. No base quality information exists; no much larger clone differs at one position.

The donors were included in the validation cohort of 130 or so subjects, a group kept apart from the roughly 730-subject first cohort. Recombination connected TRBV6-5 to TRBJ1-3; too little of a D gene remains to name it. The sample consisted of PBMCs. The receptor's source is a man aged 18 to 29 in good health and CMV-seronegative. The CDR3 reads as follows: CASREIEGNTIYF. Here is the DNA: TGTGCCAGCAGGGAGATCGAGGGCAACACCATATATTTT.